The entry below describes one TCR beta chain. Original analysis: Amplifying reference gene primers gave estimates of nucleated cell counts. Assay: immunoSEQ multiplex PCR; the TCRdb copy retains only in-frame clones and omits some. That table supplies the V and J calls and clone size; D and trimming were determined from the DNA. The sample consists of around 85,000 clones, roughly 88% of them appearing once. The V gene end was trimmed by 3 bases and the J gene end by 3 bases; junction bases not matched to a gene: 31. CDR3 size: 24 residues. The germline gives CDR1 WNHNN, CDR2 SYGVQD (reference sequence). The data are from a study of blood T cell repertoires in COVID-19. About the research overall: The United States, Italy and Spain provided the acute and convalescent COVID-19 samples. PBMCs, B-cell-depleted T cells, or T cells provided the cDNA or gDNA that made up the material.

The receptor comes from a man aged 50-59 years with active COVID-19. Sample: peripheral blood. The chain carries TRBV10-1 and TRBJ2-7, with 11 bases identical to TRBD2. The CDR3 DNA is TGCGCCAGCAGTGACGTCTTGACAGGGCAGTTGTCCTCTGTGGGGACTAGCGGATTCTACGAGCAGTACTTC. Protein product: CASSDVLTGQLSSVGTSGFYEQYF.